Listed below are T cell receptor beta chains from one sample, sequenced in a study of blood T cells in healthy people across ages. In TCRdb, the 5' RACE reads were re-called with MiXCR into one record per CDR3 protein. The sample includes about 1.4 million distinct CDR3 sequences, 59% of them seen just once. Sequenced material: blood. These receptors all come from a man between 18 and 35 years old in good health. CDR3s include the opening cysteine and the closing phenylalanine or tryptophan. The D gene is left open where the match is weak. Expanded clones get a size class; other rows say once, few or many, or leave the size out.

clone_size,v_call,d_call,j_call,cdr3_length,cdr3_aa,cdr3_nt
NA,TRBV12-3/TRBV12-4,TRBD1,TRBJ2-5,13,CASTRTGEETQYF,TGTGCCAGCACACGGACAGGGGAAGAGACCCAGTACTTC
few,TRBV29-1,TRBD1,TRBJ2-7,16,CSVEDQGTENPYEQYF,TGCAGCGTTGAAGATCAAGGGACAGAGAACCCCTACGAGCAGTACTTC
NA,TRBV7-9,TRBD1,TRBJ1-2,15,CASSHSTGMGNGYTF,TGTGCCAGCAGCCATTCGACAGGGATGGGGAATGGCTACACCTTC
NA,TRBV12-3/TRBV12-4,TRBD1,TRBJ1-2,17,CASSNSGTGDTNYGYTF,TGTGCCAGCAGTAATTCCGGGACAGGGGATACTAACTATGGCTACACCTTC
NA,TRBV6-5,NA,TRBJ2-7,14,CASSRQKILYEQYF,TGTGCCAGCAGTAGACAGAAAATCTTATACGAGCAGTACTTC
NA,TRBV7-7,NA,TRBJ2-2,15,CASSAGGDDTGELFF,TGTGCCAGCAGCGCAGGAGGGGACGACACCGGGGAGCTGTTTTTT
few,TRBV29-1,TRBD2,TRBJ2-1,14,CSVVWDYQFDEQFF,TGCAGCGTTGTATGGGACTACCAGTTCGATGAGCAGTTCTTC
NA,TRBV20-1,TRBD2,TRBJ2-5,16,CSARDGSGGAQETQYF,TGCAGTGCTAGAGATGGTAGCGGGGGTGCCCAAGAGACCCAGTACTTC
NA,TRBV6-1,NA,TRBJ2-7,15,CASSGRGHTLYEQYF,TGTGCCAGCAGTGGCAGGGGTCACACGCTGTACGAGCAGTACTTC
few,TRBV5-1,NA,TRBJ1-2,12,CASSSQEYGYTF,TGCGCCAGCAGCAGTCAGGAATATGGCTACACCTTC
once,TRBV10-3,TRBD2,TRBJ2-4,16,CAISELGLAGQNIRYF,TGTGCCATCAGTGAGCTCGGACTAGCGGGACAAAACATTCGGTACTTC
few,TRBV20-1,NA,TRBJ2-5,14,CSARVLATGETQYF,TGCAGTGCTAGAGTGCTAGCGACGGGTGAGACCCAGTACTTC
NA,TRBV7-9,NA,TRBJ2-6,17,CASSLAGLPSGTNVLTF,TGTGCCAGCAGCTTAGCGGGACTCCCCTCTGGGACCAACGTCCTGACTTTC
NA,TRBV6-6,TRBD2,TRBJ2-1,14,CASAGASGGNEQFF,TGTGCCAGCGCGGGGGCTAGCGGGGGCAATGAGCAGTTCTTC
few,TRBV29-1,NA,TRBJ2-7,13,CSVALKQGYEQYF,TGCAGCGTTGCCCTAAAACAGGGCTACGAGCAGTACTTC
NA,TRBV6-2/TRBV6-3,NA,TRBJ2-6,19,CASTLDKPHPNSGANVLTF,TGTGCCAGCACCCTCGACAAACCCCACCCCAACTCTGGGGCCAACGTCCTGACTTTC
NA,TRBV6-1,NA,TRBJ2-2,12,CASIGNTGELFF,TGTGCCAGCATAGGGAACACCGGGGAGCTGTTTTTT
once,TRBV9,TRBD2,TRBJ2-1,15,CASSASGGAFNEQFF,TGTGCCAGCAGCGCCAGCGGGGGGGCCTTCAATGAGCAGTTCTTC
NA,TRBV11-2,TRBD2,TRBJ2-1,14,CASSSKGLAVEQFF,TGTGCCAGCAGCAGCAAGGGACTAGCGGTAGAGCAGTTCTTC
NA,TRBV4-2,NA,TRBJ1-1,14,CASSLKGGNTEAFF,TGTGCCAGCAGCCTAAAGGGTGGGAACACTGAAGCTTTCTTT
NA,TRBV7-2,TRBD1,TRBJ1-5,17,CASSVQGGRGSNQPQHF,TGTGCCAGCAGTGTCCAGGGGGGGCGGGGGAGCAATCAGCCCCAGCATTTT
NA,TRBV6-5,NA,TRBJ2-7,15,CASSPGPGAIYEQYF,TGTGCCAGCTCCCCAGGCCCGGGGGCTATCTACGAGCAGTACTTC
NA,TRBV27,NA,TRBJ2-7,15,CASSLKGDGHYEQYF,TGTGCCAGCAGTTTAAAAGGGGACGGACACTACGAGCAGTACTTC
NA,TRBV7-2,TRBD1,TRBJ2-1,12,CASTRTGNEQFF,TGTGCCAGCACGCGGACAGGCAATGAGCAGTTCTTC
NA,TRBV6-1,NA,TRBJ2-3,17,CASSLNYGTLDTDTQYF,TGTGCCAGCAGCCTCAATTATGGGACACTAGACACAGATACGCAGTATTTT
NA,TRBV3-1,TRBD1,TRBJ1-2,16,CASSRYPATGGEGYTF,TGTGCCAGCAGCCGTTATCCAGCGACAGGGGGAGAGGGCTACACCTTC
once,TRBV7-9,NA,TRBJ2-1,16,CASSLVPVGSYNEQFF,TGTGCCAGCAGCTTAGTGCCGGTAGGCTCCTACAATGAGCAGTTCTTC
NA,TRBV12-3/TRBV12-4,TRBD2,TRBJ2-3,15,CASRTGTSGADTQYF,TGTGCCAGCAGGACCGGGACTAGCGGGGCAGATACGCAGTATTTT
few,TRBV28,TRBD1,TRBJ2-7,12,CASMTGSYEQYF,TGTGCCAGTATGACAGGGAGCTACGAGCAGTACTTC
NA,TRBV6-5,NA,TRBJ1-2,13,CASSYSISSGYTF,TGTGCCAGCAGTTACTCGATTTCCTCTGGCTACACCTTC
NA,TRBV13,TRBD2,TRBJ2-1,17,CASSLEASGGTVDEQFF,TGTGCCAGCAGCTTAGAAGCGAGCGGGGGCACTGTCGATGAGCAGTTCTTC
NA,TRBV7-6,TRBD2,TRBJ2-7,15,CASSSLAGGIYEQYF,TGTGCCAGCAGCTCACTAGCGGGGGGTATTTACGAGCAGTACTTC
NA,TRBV7-9,NA,TRBJ2-1,18,CASSLPPVLPRSYNEQFF,TGTGCCAGCAGCTTACCCCCAGTGTTGCCTCGGTCCTACAATGAGCAGTTCTTC
NA,TRBV5-5,NA,TRBJ2-1,15,CASNETGRDQETQFF,TGTGCCAGCAACGAGACAGGGAGGGATCAAGAGACCCAGTTCTTC
NA,TRBV3-1,TRBD2,TRBJ2-1,16,CAGSHGGGRANNEQFF,TGTGCCGGCAGCCATGGAGGCGGGAGGGCCAACAATGAGCAGTTCTTC
NA,TRBV4-1,NA,TRBJ2-3,14,CASTKDTDTDTQYF,TGCGCCAGCACAAAGGACACGGACACAGATACGCAGTATTTT
NA,TRBV4-1,NA,TRBJ1-2,15,CASSQHTASNYGYTF,TGCGCCAGCAGCCAACACACCGCGTCTAACTATGGCTACACCTTC
NA,TRBV18,NA,TRBJ1-2,14,CASSPGSTIYGYTF,TGTGCCAGCTCGCCGGGGTCCACCATCTATGGCTACACCTTC
few,TRBV29-1,NA,TRBJ2-1,13,CSVVDGIGNEQFF,TGCAGCGTTGTTGACGGGATCGGCAATGAGCAGTTCTTC
NA,TRBV20-1,NA,TRBJ2-3,12,CSVSGESDTQYF,TGCAGTGTTAGCGGAGAATCCGATACGCAGTATTTT
NA,TRBV24-1,TRBD1,TRBJ1-4,18,CATSEGQGPVATNEKLFF,TGTGCCACCAGTGAAGGACAGGGGCCCGTTGCAACTAATGAAAAACTGTTTTTT
NA,TRBV20-1,TRBD2,TRBJ2-1,15,CSASESSGGRNEQFF,TGCAGTGCTAGTGAATCTAGCGGGGGGAGGAATGAGCAGTTCTTC
NA,TRBV6-5,NA,TRBJ1-2,13,CASSPDRIDGYTF,TGTGCCAGCAGTCCCGACAGGATAGATGGCTACACCTTC
NA,TRBV4-2,TRBD2,TRBJ2-1,15,CASSQVSGGADEQFF,TGTGCCAGCAGCCAAGTTAGCGGGGGGGCCGATGAGCAGTTCTTC
NA,TRBV5-1,NA,TRBJ2-7,15,CASSAGPQAAYEQYF,TGCGCCAGCAGCGCGGGACCGCAGGCCGCCTACGAGCAGTACTTC
NA,TRBV4-2,TRBD1,TRBJ2-1,13,CAGRPDRGNEQFF,TGTGCCGGCAGACCTGACAGGGGCAATGAGCAGTTCTTC
few,TRBV4-2,NA,TRBJ2-5,15,CASSYARDGQETQYF,TGTGCCAGCAGCTACGCCCGGGACGGACAAGAGACCCAGTACTTC
few,TRBV4-1,NA,TRBJ2-3,13,CASSQDPGDTQYF,TGTGCCAGCAGCCAAGATCCGGGAGATACGCAGTATTTT
few,TRBV12-3/TRBV12-4,TRBD2,TRBJ2-1,16,CASSLGGDPPSDEQFF,TGTGCCAGCAGTTTGGGGGGGGACCCCCCTTCGGATGAGCAGTTCTTC
NA,TRBV5-5,NA,TRBJ2-7,13,CASSHFGAYEQYF,TGTGCCAGCAGCCACTTTGGGGCCTACGAGCAGTACTTC